This is a list of T cell receptor beta chains from one sample in a study of cytomegalovirus exposure and HLA in healthy donors. This table comes from immunoSEQ multiplex PCR, and its TCRdb copy is limited to in-frame clones, with some not included. The repertoire holds 100,000 to 130,000 clones, with approximately 81% as singletons. Material: PBMCs. The receptor source for this set is a man aged 25 to 40 in good health and CMV-seronegative. Both conserved end residues are part of each CDR3. D genes are given only for firm matches. Expanded clones are given a class, and other clones once, few, many or no size at all.

DNA	CDR3	D	V	length	size	J
TGTGCCAGCAGTTTCGACAGGGGGCTAACTAATGAAAAACTGTTTTTT	CASSFDRGLTNEKLFF	TRBD1	TRBV2	16	NA	TRBJ1-4
TGTGCCAGCAGTGCCCGTTTGACTGAAGCTTTCTTT	CASSARLTEAFF	NA	TRBV6-1	12	once	TRBJ1-1
TGTGCCAGCAGCCGACCCGTAGCGGGGGGTACCTACGAGCAGTACTTC	CASSRPVAGGTYEQYF	TRBD2	TRBV5-4	16	NA	TRBJ2-7
TGTGCCAGTAGTATCCCGACAGGGGGCTCCCGGTATGGCTACACCTTC	CASSIPTGGSRYGYTF	TRBD1	TRBV19	16	NA	TRBJ1-2
TGTGCCAGCAGCCCGGGACATATTAATTCACCCCTCCACTTT	CASSPGHINSPLHF	NA	TRBV9	14	NA	TRBJ1-6
TGCGCCAGCAGCCAGGGCGACAGGGGGTACGACGAGCAGTACTTC	CASSQGDRGYDEQYF	TRBD1	TRBV4-1	15	few	TRBJ2-7
TGTGCCAGCTTCAACGGGGGGGAGCAGTACTTC	CASFNGGEQYF	TRBD2	TRBV25-1	11	NA	TRBJ2-7
TGTGCCAGCAGCCAAGGGGAGCAGGCTGATCAGCCCCAGCATTTT	CASSQGEQADQPQHF	NA	TRBV4-2	15	NA	TRBJ1-5
TGTGCCAGCAGGCGACAAGGAGCCAAAAACATTCAGTACTTC	CASRRQGAKNIQYF	NA	TRBV5-6	14	NA	TRBJ2-4
TGTGCCAGCGCACAGTTGGCTGGCTACACCTTC	CASAQLAGYTF	NA	TRBV28	11	NA	TRBJ1-2
TGTGCCAGCAGGGGGCTTTCCTACGAGCAGTACTTC	CASRGLSYEQYF	TRBD1	TRBV19	12	NA	TRBJ2-7
TGCGCCAGCAGCCAAGATCTAGCGTCAGATACGCAGTATTTT	CASSQDLASDTQYF	NA	TRBV4-1	14	once	TRBJ2-3
TGCAGCGTTGATGGAGGCGCTAACACTGAAGCTTTCTTT	CSVDGGANTEAFF	NA	TRBV29-1	13	NA	TRBJ1-1
TGCGCCAGCAGCACCGGCTCCCGGGGGGTGTACGAGCAGTACTTC	CASSTGSRGVYEQYF	TRBD2	TRBV5-1	15	NA	TRBJ2-7
TGCGCCAGCAGCCAAGCCTTGGCAGGGGCTGGCCGGACTGAAGCTTTCTTT	CASSQALAGAGRTEAFF	NA	TRBV4-1	17	once	TRBJ1-1
TGTGCCATCAGTTGGACTAGCGGGAGCTACGAGCAGTACTTC	CAISWTSGSYEQYF	TRBD2	TRBV10-3	14	NA	TRBJ2-7
TGTGCCAGCAGAGCTCCACTTAGTGGTAGCGCAGATACGCAGTATTTT	CASRAPLSGSADTQYF	NA	TRBV7-2	16	NA	TRBJ2-3
TGTGCCAGCAGCGGGACTAGCGGGGACACCGGGGAGCTGTTTTTT	CASSGTSGDTGELFF	TRBD2	TRBV6-1	15	few	TRBJ2-2
TGCGCCAGCAGCGTAGGGACTAGCGGGGGTGTGACCCAGTACTTC	CASSVGTSGGVTQYF	TRBD2	TRBV5-1	15	NA	TRBJ2-5
TGTGCCAGCAGTCTAACAGGCCCCCCCCACAATGAGCAGTTCTTC	CASSLTGPPHNEQFF	NA	TRBV6-5	15	NA	TRBJ2-1
TGTGCCAGCACTGCGCAGGGGGCGGGCTATGGCTACACCTTC	CASTAQGAGYGYTF	TRBD1	TRBV6-5	14	NA	TRBJ1-2
TGTGCCTGGAGTGTTGATTCACAGAACCCCTACGAGCAGTACTTC	CAWSVDSQNPYEQYF	NA	TRBV30	15	NA	TRBJ2-7
TGCGCCAGCAGCTTGAGCCAGGGGAAGAGGGATGGCTACACCTTC	CASSLSQGKRDGYTF	NA	TRBV5-1	15	NA	TRBJ1-2
TGTGCCAGCACCGTGGGAGGATCCCATCAGCCCCAGCATTTT	CASTVGGSHQPQHF	NA	TRBV27	14	NA	TRBJ1-5
TGTGCCAGCAGCTCTAGCTATGGCTACACCTTC	CASSSSYGYTF	NA	TRBV13	11	NA	TRBJ1-2
TGTGCCAGCAGCCCCGGACTAGCGGGAGGGTACGAGCAGTACTTC	CASSPGLAGGYEQYF	TRBD2	TRBV7-2	15	NA	TRBJ2-7
TGTGCCAGCCACCGGAGACTAGCGACTAACAATGAGCAGTTCTTC	CASHRRLATNNEQFF	TRBD2	TRBV7-2	15	NA	TRBJ2-1
TGTGCCAGCAGCCCAGGGGGGCTCGGCTATGGCTACACCTTC	CASSPGGLGYGYTF	TRBD1	TRBV9	14	NA	TRBJ1-2
TGTGCCAGCAGGCCGGGACAGACCTTCTACGAGCAGTACTTC	CASRPGQTFYEQYF	TRBD1	TRBV28	14	few	TRBJ2-7
TGCAGCGTCGCTCGGGGGACAGGGGGCCCAAATGAGCAGTTCTTC	CSVARGTGGPNEQFF	TRBD1	TRBV29-1	15	NA	TRBJ2-1
TGTGCCAGCAGCCAAGTCGGACAGTTAGGCTCTGGAAACACCATATATTTT	CASSQVGQLGSGNTIYF	NA	TRBV11-2	17	NA	TRBJ1-3
TGTGCCAGCAGTTTAGGACAGCTGGGGAACACTGAAGCTTTCTTT	CASSLGQLGNTEAFF	NA	TRBV28	15	NA	TRBJ1-1
TGTGCCAGCAGCCCGTCAGAGGGGAACACCGGGGAGCTGTTTTTT	CASSPSEGNTGELFF	NA	TRBV6-4	15	NA	TRBJ2-2
TGTGCCAGCAGCTTGGTTACTCCCTACGAGCAGTACTTC	CASSLVTPYEQYF	NA	TRBV5-6	13	NA	TRBJ2-7
TGTGCCAGCAGCTTTGCGCTGGCAGCGGGACGCTACGAGCAGTACTTC	CASSFALAAGRYEQYF	NA	TRBV12-1	16	NA	TRBJ2-7
TGTGCCAGCAGTTTGCCAGGCCCCCCCCCAGACGAGCAGTACTTC	CASSLPGPPPDEQYF	NA	TRBV28	15	few	TRBJ2-7
TGTGCCAGCAGCCCTAATCCCAACCCATATGGCTACACCTTC	CASSPNPNPYGYTF	NA	TRBV7-9	14	NA	TRBJ1-2
TGCAGCGTTGAGTTGGGACAGGGCTACACCTTC	CSVELGQGYTF	TRBD1	TRBV29-1	11	once	TRBJ1-2
TGTGCCAGCAGTCAAGGACAGAGGTCCTACGAGCAGTACTTC	CASSQGQRSYEQYF	NA	TRBV5-6	14	NA	TRBJ2-7
TGCAGCATATCACAGGGGGCTACTGAAGCTTTCTTT	CSISQGATEAFF	TRBD1	TRBV29-1	12	NA	TRBJ1-1
TGCAGCGTTGTTTTATGGGATGGGACAGGGCACTATGGCTACACCTTC	CSVVLWDGTGHYGYTF	TRBD1	TRBV29-1	16	NA	TRBJ1-2
TGTGCCAGCAGCTCTCTCCGGGGGGGCGAGCAGTACTTC	CASSSLRGGEQYF	TRBD2	TRBV7-3	13	NA	TRBJ2-7
TGCGCCAGCAGCGGGACAGGGCGCACAGATACGCAGTATTTT	CASSGTGRTDTQYF	TRBD1	TRBV5-1	14	NA	TRBJ2-3
TGCGCCAGCAGCCAACTAGCGGGGGGGAATAACAATGAGCAGTTCTTC	CASSQLAGGNNNEQFF	TRBD2	TRBV4-1	16	NA	TRBJ2-1
TGTGCCAGCAGCTTAGATCCCACCCCCAGGGCCACTGAAGCTTTCTTT	CASSLDPTPRATEAFF	NA	TRBV11-2	16	NA	TRBJ1-1
TGTGCCAGCAGTCTACAGGGGGTACACGAGCAGTACTTC	CASSLQGVHEQYF	TRBD1	TRBV2	13	NA	TRBJ2-7
TGTGCCATCAGTGAGCAGGGGGCTAATAATTCACCCCTCCACTTT	CAISEQGANNSPLHF	TRBD1	TRBV10-3	15	few	TRBJ1-6
TGTGCCACCAGGGCTGATGTGGGCAGGGGGCCGGCTGAAGCTTTCTTT	CATRADVGRGPAEAFF	TRBD1	TRBV15	16	NA	TRBJ1-1
TGTGCCAGCAGCGGGGTCGGGGACAGTTCCTACGAGCAGTACTTC	CASSGVGDSSYEQYF	TRBD1	TRBV9	15	once	TRBJ2-7
TGTGCCAGTAGTATAGGGACCCGCTCTGCGGGGGATACGCAGTATTTT	CASSIGTRSAGDTQYF	NA	TRBV19	16	NA	TRBJ2-3
TGTGCCAGCAGCCCCAGTCCCGGGACAGGGCAAGAGACCCAGTACTTC	CASSPSPGTGQETQYF	TRBD1	TRBV7-9	16	NA	TRBJ2-5
TGCGCCAGCAGTGAGTCGGCGACAGGGTCAACAGATACGCAGTATTTT	CASSESATGSTDTQYF	TRBD1	TRBV10-1	16	NA	TRBJ2-3
TGTGCCAGCACGGGGGACTCCAACGATCAGCCCCAGCATTTT	CASTGDSNDQPQHF	NA	TRBV2	14	NA	TRBJ1-5